A selection of T cell receptor beta chains follows, all from one sample in a study of cytomegalovirus exposure and HLA in healthy donors. Clones were sequenced by immunoSEQ multiplex PCR, and TCRdb holds only the in-frame ones, with some missing. Its table lists 60,000 to 75,000 clones. Sequenced: PBMCs. Receptor source: a female donor in good health and CMV-seropositive. Both conserved end residues are part of each CDR3. Fields, in order: V gene, D gene, CDR3 protein. A D gene is named only where the DNA matches it firmly.

v_gene: TRBV5-1
d_gene: .
CDR3aa: CASSRTASSGTGELFF

v_gene: TRBV5-1
d_gene: TRBD1
CDR3aa: CASSLQGISNTEAFF

v_gene: TRBV6-5
d_gene: TRBD1
CDR3aa: CASRPGQDHQPQHF

v_gene: TRBV7-9
d_gene: .
CDR3aa: CASSLFRGDGTDTQYF

v_gene: TRBV30
d_gene: .
CDR3aa: CAWSVRDTYEQYF

v_gene: TRBV6-5
d_gene: TRBD2
CDR3aa: CASSYPMAGGTDTQYF

v_gene: TRBV28
d_gene: TRBD2
CDR3aa: CASSSHLAGSYEQYF

v_gene: TRBV2
d_gene: .
CDR3aa: CASSRSWGLNEQYF

v_gene: TRBV7-2
d_gene: .
CDR3aa: CASSLVAGSNTEAFF

v_gene: TRBV5-1
d_gene: TRBD2
CDR3aa: CASSLGRGGYEQFF

v_gene: TRBV5-5
d_gene: TRBD2
CDR3aa: CASSFRVGGYEQYF

v_gene: TRBV6-5
d_gene: .
CDR3aa: CASSQGGNDYEQYF

v_gene: TRBV4-1
d_gene: .
CDR3aa: CASSQGWSLRETQYF